The clone carrying this TCR beta chain has more than one count but fewer than ten. The CDR3 covers 14 residues. In germline, CDR1 is SGDLS, CDR2 YYNGEE. Trimming took 4 bases from V and 6 from J, leaving 11 bases between them. These data originate in a study of blood T cell repertoires in COVID-19. Here immunoSEQ multiplex PCR was the method, and the copy in TCRdb shows in-frame clones only, minus some. The table has around 190,000 clones, 88% seen once; the top ten hold under 2%. The chain employs TRBV9 and TRBJ1-6; D possibly corresponds to TRBD1 (6 bases). The sample was peripheral blood. The TCR sequence derives from a man between 18 and 29 years old with active or convalescent COVID-19. The CDR3 DNA reads as TGTGCCAGCAGCATCCGGGGGGCTAATTCACCCCTCCACTTT. This encodes CASSIRGANSPLHF.